This TCR beta chain was identified in a study of T-cell reconstitution after alpha-beta-depleted transplantation in children. CDR1 is DFQATT, CDR2 SNEGSKA, per germline (reference sequence). The CDR3 extends over 14 amino acids. The V gene lost 5 bases and the J gene lost 7 bases, with 20 bases spanning the gap. Library preparation (for TCRbeta) was performed with unique molecular identifiers. From the PCR reads, TCRdb called clonotypes with MiXCR, one entry per CDR3 protein. The sample has 150,000 to 200,000 distinct CDR3 sequences; about 15% are singletons. The rearrangement uses TRBV20-1 and TRBJ1-2, with a weak D call TRBD1 (6 bases). The sequence was collected from a human donor who donated a stem cell graft to a child with acute lymphoblastic leukemia. Sequencing used PBMCs from the stem cell graft donor, obtained from the stem cell graft. In DNA form, the CDR3 reads TGCAGTGCTGGGGGGGGGCGTGAGGGGCTTGGCTACACCTTC. It translates to CSAGGGREGLGYTF.